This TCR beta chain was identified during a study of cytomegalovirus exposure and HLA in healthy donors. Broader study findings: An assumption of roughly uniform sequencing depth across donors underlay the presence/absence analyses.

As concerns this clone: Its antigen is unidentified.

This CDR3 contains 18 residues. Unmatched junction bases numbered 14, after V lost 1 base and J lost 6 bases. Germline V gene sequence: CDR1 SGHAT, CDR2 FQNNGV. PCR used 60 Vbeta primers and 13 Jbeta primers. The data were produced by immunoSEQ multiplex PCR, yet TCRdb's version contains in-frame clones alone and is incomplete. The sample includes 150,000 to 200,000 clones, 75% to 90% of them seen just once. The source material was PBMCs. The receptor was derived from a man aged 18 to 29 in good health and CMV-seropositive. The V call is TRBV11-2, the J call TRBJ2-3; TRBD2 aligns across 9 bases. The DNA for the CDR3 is TGTGCCAGCAGCTTAGTTAGTAGCGGGGGAGGGTGGCGGGATACGCAGTATTTT. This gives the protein CASSLVSSGGGWRDTQYF.